Shown below are 26 T cell receptor beta chains from a single sample sequenced in a study of blood T cell repertoires in COVID-19. The repertoire was sequenced with immunoSEQ multiplex PCR; TCRdb's copy has only in-frame clones and lacks some. The sample has about 63,000 clones, around 80% seen once. The source material was peripheral blood. These receptors were taken from a human donor in a cohort sampled during active COVID-19.

In this sample, this clone turned up a few times. CDR3 coding DNA: TGTGCCAGCAATAGGGCTAGCGGGAGGTATGAGCAGTACTTC. It yields the protein CASNRASGRYEQYF. The chain joins TRBV2 to TRBJ2-7, with 11 positions matching TRBD2. Trimming removed 7 bases from V and 7 bases from J; junction bases left unmatched: 9. Germline lookup yields CDR1 SNHLY and CDR2 FYNNEI. CDR3 length equals 14 residues.

This clone was counted a single time. The rearrangement joins TRBV18 to TRBJ1-2; 10 positions match TRBD1. The CDR3 covers 14 residues. Germline CDR1 KGHSH, CDR2 LQKENI. J was trimmed by 6 bases and V by 2 bases; bases with no gene match: 3. The CDR3 nucleotides are TGTGCCAGCTCACCAGACAGGGGGCTTCATGGCTACACCTTC. It codes for CASSPDRGLHGYTF. Filled out from reference TRBV18 and TRBJ1-2, the complete variable domain reads NAGVMQNPRHLVRRRGQEARLRCSPMKGHSHVYWYRQLPEEGLKFMVYLQKENIIDESGMPKERFSAEFPKEGPSILRIQQVVRGDSAAYFCASSPDRGLHGYTFGSGTRLTVV.

This chain connects TRBV7-2 to TRBJ2-2, with unresolved D. CDR1 is SGHTA and CDR2 is FQGNSA in the germline V gene. Trimming removed 4 bases from V and 5 bases from J, with 11 bases in between. There are 14 residues in the CDR3. The CDR3 DNA is TGTGCCAGCAGCTCTAACAGCATAACCGGGGAGCTGTTTTTT. Its translation: CASSSNSITGELFF. Full variable domain (outside the CDR3, taken from reference TRBV7-2 and TRBJ2-2): GAGVSQSPSNKVTEKGKDVELRCDPISGHTALYWYRQSLGQGLEFLIYFQGNSAPDKSGLPSDRFSAERTGGSVSTLTIQRTQQEDSAVYLCASSSNSITGELFFGEGSRLTVL.

CDR3 region: CASSLGPGGWAFF. CDR3 nucleotides: TGTGCCAGCAGCTTGGGGCCAGGGGGATGGGCTTTCTTT. The chain has TRBV7-9 and TRBJ1-1, with 7 bases identical to TRBD1. V shed 3 bases, J shed 11 bases, and the junction held 9 bases outside the gene matches. CDR3 length: 13 amino acids. Germline CDR1 SEHNR, CDR2 FQNEAQ (reference sequence).

The rearrangement uses TRBV6-2 or TRBV6-3 and TRBJ2-7; TRBD2 matches at 8 bases. Germline V CDR1 and CDR2: MNHEY, SVGEGT. J was trimmed by 0 bases and V by 2 bases; bases with no gene match: 0. This CDR3 region has 14 residues. The CDR3 sequence is CASSYGTSSYEQYF. CDR3 DNA sequence: TGTGCCAGCAGTTACGGGACTAGCTCCTACGAGCAGTACTTC.

The chain carries TRBV5-1 and TRBJ2-1; a weak D match, TRBD1 (7 bases). Germline V gene lookup returns CDR1 SGHRS and CDR2 YFSETQ. The CDR3 consists of 15 residues. V shed 2 bases and J shed 8 bases, with 17 bases lying between them. In DNA form, the CDR3 reads TGCGCCAGCAGCTTAGACAGGGCCCCGGGGGATGAGCAGTTCTTC. The encoded protein is CASSLDRAPGDEQFF.

This chain joins TRBV5-4 and TRBJ2-3; 7 bases align to TRBD2. The CDR3 has 15 residues. Looked up from germline, CDR1 is SGHNT and CDR2 is YYREEE (reference sequence). V lost 5 bases, J lost 4 bases, and 10 bases stayed unmatched. CDR3 nucleotides: TGTGCCAGCAGGTGGGAGCTAGCGGTTCCAGATACGCAGTATTTT. Its protein is CASRWELAVPDTQYF.

This rearrangement joins TRBV5-4 to TRBJ1-1, with a tentative D call TRBD1 (5 bases). Trimming removed 0 bases from V and 4 bases from J, with 13 bases in between. Germline CDR1 and CDR2: SGHNT and YYREEE (reference sequence). The CDR3 consists of 15 residues. As DNA, the CDR3 is TGTGCCAGCAGCTTGGTCGGGGGTTCCCTCACTGAAGCTTTCTTT. Residues: CASSLVGGSLTEAFF. Supplemented by reference TRBV5-4 and TRBJ1-1, the full variable domain reads ETGVTQSPTHLIKTRGQQVTLRCSSQSGHNTVSWYQQALGQGPQFIFQYYREEENGRGNFPPRFSGLQFPNYSSELNVNALELDDSALYLCASSLVGGSLTEAFFGQGTRLTVV.

The chain recombines TRBV28 with TRBJ1-2; TRBD1 aligns across 10 bases. The CDR3 consists of 14 residues. With 2 bases clipped from V and 7 bases from J, the junction kept 4 bases outside the gene matches. CDR1 is MDHEN, CDR2 SYDVKM, per germline. The CDR3 is CASSLGTGVVGYTF. The CDR3 DNA reads as TGTGCCAGCAGTTTAGGGACAGGGGTAGTTGGCTACACCTTC.

The chain recombines TRBV28 with TRBJ2-2, with a tentative D call TRBD1 (5 bases). CDR1 and CDR2 (germline): MDHEN, SYDVKM. The V end lost 6 bases, the J end lost 1 base, and 9 bases lay between the germline ends. The length of the CDR3 is 14 residues. The CDR3 region is CASSPTVNTGELFF. The CDR3 DNA is TGTGCCAGCAGCCCGACAGTGAACACCGGGGAGCTGTTTTTT. The variable domain in full, with the rest retrieved from reference TRBV28 and TRBJ2-2, is DVKVTQSSRYLVKRTGEKVFLECVQDMDHENMFWYRQDPGLGLRLIYFSYDVKMKEKGDIPEGYSVSREKKERFSLILESASTNQTSMYLCASSPTVNTGELFFGEGSRLTVL.

The chain employs TRBV5-1 and TRBJ2-7, with 9 positions matching TRBD2. This CDR3 has 18 residues. V was pared by 4 bases and J by 3 bases, with 17 bases of the junction left unmatched. Germline values: CDR1 SGHRS, CDR2 YFSETQ. CDR3 nucleotide sequence: TGCGCCAGCAGCCGGGAAGGGGGGCTAGCGGGAATGCGCTACGAGCAGTACTTC. The encoded protein is CASSREGGLAGMRYEQYF.

This clone was recorded only once. The CDR3 DNA is TGTGCCAGCAGTTTAAGTGACATAACGTTCTTC. It codes for CASSLSDITFF. The rearrangement joins TRBV28 to TRBJ2-1, with D uncertain. There are 11 residues in the CDR3. Deletions cut 2 bases from V and 15 bases from J, with 11 bases between. Germline V gives CDR1 MDHEN, CDR2 SYDVKM.

V is TRBV30 and J is TRBJ1-2; D remains unclear. From germline, CDR1 is GTSNPN and CDR2 SVGIG (reference sequence). The germline V and J ends were trimmed by 3 bases and 4 bases, with 9 bases remaining between them. The CDR3 sequence is 12 residues long. DNA for the CDR3: TGTGCCTGGAGGGCTACAGTCTATGGCTACACCTTC. Encoded protein: CAWRATVYGYTF.

The rearrangement uses TRBV4-1 and TRBJ2-2; 15 nucleotides align to TRBD2. The CDR3 is 17 residues long. CDR1 is MGHRA and CDR2 is YSYEKL in the germline V gene. Unmatched junction bases numbered 3, after V lost 3 bases and J lost 4 bases. The CDR3 reads CASSQRTSGRATGELFF. Here the CDR3 DNA reads TGCGCCAGCAGCCAGAGGACTAGCGGGAGGGCCACCGGGGAGCTGTTTTTT.

The chain recombines TRBV11-2 with TRBJ2-7; 9 bases line up with TRBD2. The CDR3 totals 15 residues. V trimming: 1 base; J trimming: 3 bases; junction bases outside the gene matches: 4. Germline V gene lookup returns CDR1 SGHAT and CDR2 FQNNGV. CDR3 coding DNA: TGTGCCAGCAGCTTAGGGACTAGCGAATTCTACGAGCAGTACTTC. Translating it yields CASSLGTSEFYEQYF.

The genes are TRBV24-1 and TRBJ2-1; 12 bases are a match to TRBD2. Unmatched junction bases numbered 22, after V lost 4 bases and J lost 1 base. This CDR3 is built from 23 residues. The germline CDR1 and CDR2 sequences are KGHDR and SFDVKD. The CDR3 here is CATSERTLASGREVHQSYNEQFF. Here the CDR3 DNA reads TGTGCCACCAGTGAACGGACCTTAGCTAGCGGGAGGGAAGTGCATCAATCCTACAATGAGCAGTTCTTC.

The V call is TRBV5-8, the J call TRBJ2-7, with 12 bases fitting TRBD1. Germline trimming cut 3 bases from V and 5 bases from J; bases unmatched to any gene: 9. In germline, CDR1 is SGHTS, CDR2 YDEGEE. CDR3 size: 16 residues. The CDR3 here is CASSSYLGTGGDEQYF. In DNA form, the CDR3 reads TGTGCCAGCAGCTCATACCTCGGGACAGGGGGCGACGAGCAGTACTTC.

The chain uses TRBV29-1 and TRBJ2-7, with D perhaps matching TRBD2 (5 bases). CDR1 and CDR2 (germline): SQVTM, ANQGSEA. Trimming took 5 bases from V and 0 from J, leaving 17 bases between them. The CDR3 has 15 amino acids. The CDR3 DNA reads TGCAGCGTTATAAGCGAAACTAGTAGCTCCTACGAGCAGTACTTC. Translated, it gives CSVISETSSSYEQYF.

This clone was counted between two and nine times. The chain joins TRBV19 to TRBJ1-4; weak D call: TRBD1 (5 bases). The CDR3 is made up of 16 amino acids. V shed 6 bases and J shed 8 bases, with 22 bases lying between them. Germline CDR1 reads LNHDA; CDR2 reads SQIVND (reference sequence). This chain's CDR3 is CASRVGTPLREEKLFF. The CDR3, as DNA: TGTGCCAGTAGGGTCGGGACCCCGCTTCGGGAGGAAAAACTGTTTTTT.

This clone was found a few times. This chain uses TRBV2 with TRBJ2-7; the match to TRBD1 covers 7 bases. V lost 2 bases, J lost 2 bases, and 3 bases stayed unmatched. The V gene's germline CDR1 is SNHLY and CDR2 FYNNEI. CDR3 length equals 14 residues. In DNA form, the CDR3 reads TGTGCCAGCAGTGAACAGGGGGAAACCTACGAGCAGTACTTC. It specifies CASSEQGETYEQYF.

The chain employs TRBV9 and TRBJ2-7; TRBD1 might be the D (6 bases). The length of the CDR3 is 14 residues. The germline V gene encodes CDR1 SGDLS and CDR2 YYNGEE. Between the trimmed V and J ends, which lost 3 bases and 7 bases, there was a span of 17 bases. The CDR3 here is CASSDGDATGEQYF. The DNA of the CDR3 is TGTGCCAGCAGCGATGGGGACGCAACAGGGGAGCAGTACTTC.

The chain employs TRBV29-1 and TRBJ2-7; the D gene is possibly TRBD1 (7 bases). With 6 bases removed from V and 0 bases from J, the gap between germline ends came to 12 bases. The CDR3 runs to 13 residues. CDR1 is SQVTM, CDR2 ANQGSEA, per germline. The CDR3, as DNA: TGCAGCGTGGGGGGACAGAGCTCCTACGAGCAGTACTTC. The encoded protein is CSVGGQSSYEQYF.

V and J are TRBV6-6 and TRBJ1-6; the match to TRBD1 covers 9 bases. The ends lost 4 bases at V and 7 bases at J; junction bases unmatched: 5. The CDR3 has 15 amino acids. The germline V gene encodes CDR1 MNHNY and CDR2 SVGAGI (reference sequence). This chain's CDR3 is CASSWRTGENSPLHF. The CDR3 DNA reads TGTGCCAGCAGTTGGAGGACAGGGGAGAATTCACCCCTCCACTTT.

The rearrangement joins TRBV6-2 or TRBV6-3 to TRBJ2-7; 8 nucleotides align to TRBD2. The CDR3 runs to 14 residues. Germline V CDR1 and CDR2: MNHEY, SVGEGT. V was clipped by 5 bases and J by 3 bases; unmatched bases: 6. This CDR3 is CASSPGTRVYEQYF. For the CDR3, the DNA is TGTGCCAGCAGTCCCGGGACTAGAGTCTACGAGCAGTACTTC.

The gene calls are TRBV14 and TRBJ2-1; D not certain. The germline gives CDR1 SGHDN, CDR2 FVKESK. The CDR3 has 16 amino acids. Trimming cost V 1 base and J 0 bases, with 10 bases left between them. The CDR3 loop reads CASSQGYGGSYNEQFF. Written as DNA, the CDR3 is TGTGCCAGCAGCCAAGGGTATGGCGGCTCCTACAATGAGCAGTTCTTC.

This rearrangement joins TRBV7-6 to TRBJ1-1; 9 bases fit TRBD1. The CDR3 totals 15 residues. J lost 5 bases, V lost 1 base, and 5 bases had no gene match. The germline V gene encodes CDR1 SGHVS and CDR2 FNYEAQ. CDR3 nucleotides: TGTGCCAGCAGCTTAGGGGGACAGGGTGGGACTGAAGCTTTCTTT. It translates to CASSLGGQGGTEAFF.